These 11 T cell receptor beta chains share one sample of origin, sequenced in a study of blood T cell repertoires in COVID-19. TCRdb's copy holds only in-frame clones and misses some; the assay was immunoSEQ multiplex PCR. The repertoire holds 100,000 to 150,000 clones, with about nine tenths as singletons. The material sequenced was peripheral blood. Receptors were obtained from a woman in her 70s with COVID-19, enrolled during active disease.

This chain joins TRBV3-1 (or the pseudogene TRBV3-2) and TRBJ2-3; 9 bases are a match to TRBD2. The ends lost 3 bases at V and 6 bases at J; junction bases unmatched: 7. Per germline, CDR1 LGHDT and CDR2 YNNKEL (reference sequence). CDR3 length equals 15 residues. The CDR3 loop is CASSQTGTSSDTQYF. The CDR3 nucleotides read TGTGCCAGCAGCCAGACCGGGACTAGCAGTGATACGCAGTATTTT.

The V gene is TRBV6-6, the J gene TRBJ2-1; TRBD1 is a possible D gene (6 bases). The CDR3 length is 13 residues. Germline CDR1 and CDR2: MNHNY and SVGAGI (reference sequence). Trimming left V 4 bases short and J 3 bases short, with 7 bases between. DNA of the CDR3: TGTGCCAGCAGTTCGGACAGCTACAATGAGCAGTTCTTC. It encodes CASSSDSYNEQFF.

The genes are TRBV5-1 and TRBJ1-1, with D perhaps matching TRBD1 (6 bases). Between the trimmed V and J ends, which lost 4 bases and 0 bases, there was a span of 25 bases. The CDR3 has 19 residues. The germline V gene has CDR1 SGHRS and CDR2 YFSETQ. This CDR3 is CASSPRLGGGYRMNTEAFF. CDR3 nucleotide sequence: TGCGCCAGCAGCCCGAGGCTGGGCGGGGGCTATAGGATGAACACTGAAGCTTTCTTT.

The rearrangement links TRBV3-1 (or the pseudogene TRBV3-2) to TRBJ1-1, with 10 nucleotides matching TRBD1. CDR1 LGHDT and CDR2 YNNKEL come from the germline V gene (reference sequence). V shed 5 bases, J shed 6 bases, and the junction held 12 bases outside the gene matches. This CDR3 region has 16 residues. DNA for the CDR3: TGTGCCAGCAGCAACCGGGACAGGGGTTGGTCCGCTGAAGCTTTCTTT. Protein: CASSNRDRGWSAEAFF.

The chain joins TRBV3-1 (or the pseudogene TRBV3-2) to TRBJ1-3; tentatively, D is TRBD1 (6 bases). This CDR3 is 15 amino acids long. The ends were cut back, 3 bases at V and 4 bases at J, with 13 bases in the middle. Germline-derived CDR1 and CDR2 are LGHDT and YNNKEL (reference sequence). CDR3 sequence: CASSHHTGPGNTIYF. CDR3 DNA sequence: TGTGCCAGCAGCCACCACACAGGGCCCGGAAACACCATATATTTT.

This clone was counted once. The chain carries TRBV6-5 and TRBJ2-7; a possible D gene is TRBD1 (6 bases). The V gene lost 6 bases and the J gene lost 3 bases, with 9 bases spanning the gap. Germline CDR1 and CDR2: MNHEY and SVGAGI. This CDR3 contains 12 residues. In DNA form, the CDR3 reads TGTGCCAGCAGCCGGGACATCTACGAGCAGTACTTC. Protein sequence: CASSRDIYEQYF.

This chain links TRBV24-1 with TRBJ2-1; 16 bases map to TRBD2. The germline V gene encodes CDR1 KGHDR and CDR2 SFDVKD. The V segment lost 6 bases and the J segment 4 bases; nucleotides outside the gene matches: 11. This CDR3 comprises 19 residues. The CDR3 sequence is CATSTPGTSGGARYNEQFF. CDR3 coding DNA: TGTGCCACCAGTACCCCCGGGACTAGCGGGGGGGCTCGTTACAATGAGCAGTTCTTC.

Only a few counts were recorded for this clone. This sequence joins TRBV5-4 and TRBJ2-5, with D possibly matching TRBD1 (6 bases). Germline V gene lookup returns CDR1 SGHNT and CDR2 YYREEE (reference sequence). CDR3 length equals 16 residues. Between the trimmed V and J ends, which lost 1 base and 2 bases, there was a span of 15 bases. The CDR3 DNA follows: TGTGCCAGCAGCTTGACCTCAGGGGAAGCTCAAGAGACCCAGTACTTC. Its protein product is CASSLTSGEAQETQYF. The variable domain in full, completed from reference TRBV5-4 and TRBJ2-5, reads ETGVTQSPTHLIKTRGQQVTLRCSSQSGHNTVSWYQQALGQGPQFIFQYYREEENGRGNFPPRFSGLQFPNYSSELNVNALELDDSALYLCASSLTSGEAQETQYFGPGTRLLVL.

The chain is built from TRBV6-6 and TRBJ1-2, with no clear D. Per the germline V gene, CDR1 is MNHNY and CDR2 is SVGAGI (reference sequence). The CDR3 has 16 residues. V was clipped by 2 bases and J by 3 bases, with 16 bases between them. CDR3 sequence (DNA): TGTGCCAGCAGTTACCCCGACGGGAGGGTGGACTATGGCTACACCTTC. Translating it yields CASSYPDGRVDYGYTF.

This chain joins TRBV3-1 (or the pseudogene TRBV3-2) and TRBJ2-7; D not resolved. The CDR3 totals 11 residues. Trimming removed 3 bases from V and 4 bases from J, with 4 bases in between. Germline V gene data show CDR1 as LGHDT and CDR2 as YNNKEL (reference sequence). CDR3 protein: CASSHSYEQYF. The CDR3 nucleotides read TGTGCCAGCAGCCACTCTTACGAGCAGTACTTC.

The sample holds a few counts of this clone. This sequence joins TRBV12-3 or TRBV12-4 and TRBJ1-1; 7 bases match TRBD1. The CDR3 covers 13 residues. J lost 1 base, V lost 10 bases, and 6 bases had no gene match. The CDR3 spells CATLGQANTEAFF. CDR3 coding DNA: TGTGCCACCCTAGGACAGGCGAACACTGAAGCTTTCTTT.